This T cell receptor beta chain was documented in a study of regulatory T cells in long-lasting Graves disease. Trimming pared 6 bases from V and 0 bases from J, leaving 14 bases between. This CDR3 is 15 amino acids long. The germline V gene has CDR1 MNHNS and CDR2 SASEGT. Sample time point: persistent/refractory GD, antithyroid drugs over 5 years with positive TRAb. RNA extracted from PBMCs served as the sequencing template. In building TCR beta libraries, iRepertoire HTBI primers were used together with Arm-PCR of CDR3 regions. Each CDR3 protein is one row after TCRdb ran MiXCR on the multiplex PCR reads. The sample consists of 300,000 or so distinct CDR3 sequences, less than 20% of them appearing once.

Material: peripheral blood mononuclear cells (PBMCs), obtained when the disease was refractory, from a patient treated with antithyroid drugs. The gene calls are TRBV6-1 and TRBJ1-1; a possible D gene is TRBD1 (5 bases). The TCR sequence derives from a female donor with Graves disease. CDR3 region: CASSSGGGMNTEAFF. In DNA form, the CDR3 reads TGTGCCAGCAGCTCGGGGGGAGGGATGAACACTGAAGCTTTCTTT.